The present T cell receptor beta chain was sequenced within a study of cytomegalovirus exposure and HLA in healthy donors. Across the study: Across more than 350 genotyped donors, around 82% landed in the Caucasian-associated ancestry cluster.

Study findings and constraints: A few V segments could not be told apart, such as TRBV6-2 and TRBV6-3, and were left out.

The PCR was carried out with 60 Vbeta primers and 13 Jbeta primers. Using immunoSEQ multiplex PCR, the repertoire was profiled, and TCRdb retains in-frame clones only, with some absent. This table has approximately 300,000 clones, approximately 85% appearing once. As concerns this clone: Its target is not known.

Germline V gene sequence: CDR1 LNHDA, CDR2 SQIVND (reference sequence). This CDR3 has 14 amino acids. V lost 5 bases, J lost 6 bases, and 7 bases stayed unmatched. This sequence joins TRBV19 and TRBJ1-5, with 7 bases aligning to TRBD1. This TCR came from a woman in her thirties or forties in good health and CMV-seropositive. Source material: PBMCs. The CDR3 DNA follows: TGTGCCAGTAGTCATCAGGGGGAAAGTCAGCCCCAGCATTTT. Its protein is CASSHQGESQPQHF.